This TCR beta chain was found in a study of blood T cell repertoires in COVID-19. Study as a whole: Acute and convalescent COVID-19 specimens originated in the United States, Italy and Spain. PBMCs, B-cell-depleted T cells, or T cells provided the cDNA or gDNA that made up the material.

V was clipped by 3 bases and J by 1 base; unmatched bases: 5. From germline, CDR1 is KGHDR and CDR2 SFDVKD. The CDR3 loop spans 17 amino acids. How the authors handled the data: The authors estimated nucleated cell counts from reference gene primer amplification. Some clones are missing from TCRdb's copy, which holds only in-frame ones; the method was immunoSEQ multiplex PCR. That table supplies the V and J calls and clone size; D and trimming were determined from the DNA. Altogether 90,000 to 120,000 clones are present, approximately 90% being singletons, with the ten largest covering 6.8%. The clonotype comes from a man aged 50 to 60 with active or convalescent COVID-19. This chain uses TRBV24-1 with TRBJ2-2; 9 nucleotides line up with TRBD1. The specimen sequenced was peripheral blood. In DNA, the CDR3 is TGTGCCACCAGTGATGCCCCGGGACAGGGGAACACCGGGGAGCTGTTTTTT. Translating gives CATSDAPGQGNTGELFF.